This T cell receptor (beta chain) emerged from a study of cytomegalovirus exposure and HLA in healthy donors. The wider study: The Caucasian-associated ancestry cluster held over 65% of around 380 genotyped donors. Notes on the study in general: 87-base-pair reads could not separate some V segments, including TRBV6-2 and TRBV6-3.

PCR used 60 Vbeta primers and 13 Jbeta primers. Using immunoSEQ multiplex PCR, the repertoire was profiled, and TCRdb retains in-frame clones only, with some absent. This table has about 67,000 clones, 55% to 80% appearing once. This CDR3 comprises 14 residues. V was pared by 4 bases and J by 4 bases, with 4 bases of the junction left unmatched. Germline lookup yields CDR1 LNHNV and CDR2 YYDKDF (reference sequence). This clone was observed a few times. The antigen is not known. The TCR sequence derives from a woman younger than 45 in good health and CMV-seronegative. The sample was PBMCs. The chain has TRBV15 and TRBJ1-5; 7 positions match TRBD1. The CDR3: CATSNRDRNQPQHF. The CDR3 region has the DNA TGTGCCACCAGCAACCGGGACAGAAATCAGCCCCAGCATTTT.